Sequencing of this TCR beta chain was carried out in a study of blood T cell repertoires in COVID-19 (dated by TCRdb to about 2020). A note on the overall study: Samples covering the acute and convalescent phases of COVID-19 were provided by collaborators in the United States, Italy and Spain. The prospective study material was composed of cDNA or gDNA derived from T cells, B-cell-depleted T cells, or PBMCs. Where HLA class I and class II types were available, the types were taken from metadata supplied by the sample provider, not from assay-based typing. The samples were drawn from the first 160 participants of the ongoing ImmuneRACE study and from some 1,300 subjects provided by 6 global collaborators. Subjects who had been exposed to COVID-19, were actively infected with it, or had recovered from it provided the deeply sampled blood TCRbeta repertoires that made up the dataset. A de-identified subject ID, COVID-19 status, age in years and sex were almost always included in the sample metadata. The repertoires were released in a freely available public database meant as a resource for research on the immune response to SARS-CoV-2.

The immunoSEQ Assay, a bias-controlled multiplex PCR, was used to amplify TCRbeta CDR3 regions from genomic DNA. Turning to the authors' computational methods: Nucleated cell counts per sample were estimated from amplification of reference gene primers within the assay. Sequence reads were collapsed and filtered to measure the absolute abundance of every unique TCRbeta CDR3 rearrangement. For each sample, productive Simpson clonality was calculated by taking the square root of Simpson's diversity index across productive rearrangements. TCRdb took this table from immuneACCESS and kept in-frame rearrangements with V and J called. Such tables lack part of the clones; where checked against another copy, unresolved V genes explain under half of the gap, and the rest is unexplained. The D gene and trimming were derived from the DNA, and the V and J assignments and clone size from that table. The sample records some 180,000 clones, approximately 80% of which are singletons. The ten biggest clones cover about 7% of the sample.

As to this clone: The clone's antigen remains unknown. No much larger clonotype is one base removed from it; base qualities were not supplied.

One collaborating source in Seattle enrolled patients while the patients were actively infected and followed the patients over time throughout the course of disease. Whole blood was collected in K2EDTA tubes by collaborating institutions according to the institutions' own protocols. For TCRbeta analysis, collaborators shipped samples in one of three forms: frozen whole blood, isolated PBMCs, or DNA extracted from either of those sample types. The CDR3 sequence holds 16 residues, the cysteine and phenylalanine included. The read is trimmed to its CDR3 DNA, 48 bases read in frame from base 1. From a lookup of the germline V gene (reference sequence), CDR1 and CDR2 are MNHEY and SMNVEV. The germline ends are 13 bases apart after V is trimmed by 0 bases and J by 1 base. Summary of the overall study and its limitations: How much clinical and demographic metadata was included differed by source and by participant, and the metadata was provided uncurated.

The chain joins TRBV27 to TRBJ2-7; D gene: possibly TRBD1, on 6 matching bases. The sample taken for sequencing was peripheral blood. The TCR sequence derives from a woman in her 40s with COVID-19, enrolled during active disease. This receptor has the CDR3 CASSLSTGTTSYEQYF. The nucleotide sequence is TGTGCCAGCAGTTTATCCACCGGGACAACGTCCTACGAGCAGTACTTC.